This T cell receptor (beta chain) was identified during a study of shared clonotypes between healthy human individuals. V lost 1 base and J lost 4; bases outside the gene matches: 4. The CDR3 is made up of 14 amino acids. Germline CDR1 MNHEY, CDR2 SMNVEV (reference sequence). Cells designated naive CD8 were CD45RO-negative and were positively selected for CCR7, with terminally differentiated effector memory CD45RA+ cells excluded. TCRdb's table, derived via immunoSEQ multiplex PCR, lists solely in-frame clones and lacks some. This table has 660,000 or so clones, around 96% appearing once. The sequenced material came from naive CD8+ T cells sorted from blood. This receptor was taken from a woman aged 25-40 years in good health. The V and J genes are TRBV27 and TRBJ2-7, with 7 bases aligning to TRBD1. The CDR3 nucleotides are TGTGCCAGCAGTTTATTGCCAGGGGGTTACGAGCAGTACTTC. As protein: CASSLLPGGYEQYF.